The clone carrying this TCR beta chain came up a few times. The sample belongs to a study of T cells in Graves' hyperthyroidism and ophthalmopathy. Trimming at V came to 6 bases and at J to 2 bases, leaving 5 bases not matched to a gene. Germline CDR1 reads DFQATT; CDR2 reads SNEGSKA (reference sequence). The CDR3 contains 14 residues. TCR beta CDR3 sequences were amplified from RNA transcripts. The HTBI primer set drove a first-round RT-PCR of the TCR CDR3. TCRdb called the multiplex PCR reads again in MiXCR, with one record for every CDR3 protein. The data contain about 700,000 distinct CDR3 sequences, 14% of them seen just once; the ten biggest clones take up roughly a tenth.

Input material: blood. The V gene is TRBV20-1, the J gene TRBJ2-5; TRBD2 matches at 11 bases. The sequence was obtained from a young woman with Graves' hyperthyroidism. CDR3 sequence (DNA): TGCAGTGCCGGGACTAGCGGCCCACAAGAGACCCAGTACTTC. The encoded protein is CSAGTSGPQETQYF.